The clone carrying this T cell receptor beta chain was seen a few times. Its antigen is still unknown. This sample stems from a study of T cell clones after liver transplantation. As for the study in general: Third-party-reactive TCRbeta sequences from pre-transplant mixed lymphocyte reactions served as antigen-independent comparators. Patients counted as tolerant after at least one year off all immunosuppression, enzymes not exceeding twice normal. General observations from the study: Compared with third party-reactive sequences, donor-reactive ones declined more, independent of withdrawal success.

Only in-frame clones appear in the TCRdb table, and some are missing; sequencing was by immunoSEQ multiplex PCR. The sample has tens of thousands of clones; about 84% are singletons. Sorting of unstimulated PBMCs yielded separate CD3+CD4+ and CD3+CD8+ fractions. The source material was CD4+ T cells from blood, sampled around 45 months after liver transplant. The TCR comes from a human patient who received a liver transplant. Some of the T cells may derive from the graft donor.

The CDR3 is CASTQDRRNEQFF. CDR3 DNA sequence: TGTGCCAGCACCCAGGACAGGCGTAATGAGCAGTTCTTC. The chain joins TRBV5-4 to TRBJ2-1; 7 nucleotides align to TRBD1. V was clipped by 6 bases and J by 7 bases; unmatched bases: 7. CDR3 length: 13 residues. In germline, CDR1 is SGHNT, CDR2 YYREEE (reference sequence).